These T cell receptor beta chains were read from a single sample in a study of cytomegalovirus exposure and HLA in healthy donors. Only in-frame clones appear in the TCRdb table, and some are missing; sequencing was by immunoSEQ multiplex PCR. The sample holds under 200,000 clones, roughly 80% seen once. Sample: PBMCs. The source is a girl between 2 and 10 years old in good health and CMV-seropositive. Both conserved end residues are part of each CDR3. Each record gives: D gene, clone size, CDR3 length, J gene, V gene, CDR3 protein, CDR3 DNA. A D gene is named only where the DNA matches it firmly. Rows give clone size only sometimes, using once, few, many, or a class for an expanded clone.

>.|.|16|TRBJ2-6|TRBV5-1
CASSLGVKQTANVLTF
TGCGCCAGCAGCTTGGGAGTTAAACAGACGGCCAACGTCCTGACTTTC
>TRBD2|.|19|TRBJ2-1|TRBV11-2
CASSPGTSGRGGFYNEQFF
TGTGCCAGCAGCCCTGGGACTAGCGGGAGGGGGGGGTTCTACAATGAGCAGTTCTTC
>.|once|13|TRBJ2-5|TRBV6-6
CASSSHSQETQYF
TGTGCCAGCAGTTCCCACAGCCAAGAGACCCAGTACTTC
>.|.|14|TRBJ1-4|TRBV2
CASSGRFQNEKLFF
TGTGCCAGCAGTGGGCGGTTTCAAAATGAAAAACTGTTTTTT
>TRBD2|.|15|TRBJ2-1|TRBV27
CASSQLLAGSKGQFF
TGTGCCAGCAGCCAATTACTAGCGGGATCGAAGGGGCAGTTCTTC
>TRBD2|.|13|TRBJ2-5|TRBV2
CASSLSGSETQYF
TGTGCCAGCAGTCTGAGCGGGAGCGAGACCCAGTACTTC
>.|once|17|TRBJ2-3|TRBV28
CASSSPLTEVGTDTQYF
TGTGCCAGCAGTTCCCCCCTGACTGAGGTGGGCACAGATACGCAGTATTTT
>.|few|10|TRBJ2-7|TRBV5-1
CANPGYEQYF
TGCGCCAACCCGGGATACGAGCAGTACTTC
>TRBD2|few|14|TRBJ2-3|TRBV29-1
CSVIAGGSGDTQYF
TGCAGCGTTATAGCGGGAGGGTCGGGGGATACGCAGTATTTT
>TRBD1|.|18|TRBJ1-4|TRBV9
CASSSRPGTGGLVEKLFF
TGTGCCAGCAGCTCCCGACCAGGGACAGGGGGCTTGGTTGAAAAACTGTTTTTT
>TRBD1|.|14|TRBJ2-1|TRBV30
CAWSSGTGVNEQFF
TGTGCCTGGAGTTCCGGGACAGGAGTAAATGAGCAGTTCTTC
>TRBD2|.|16|TRBJ2-1|TRBV4-1
CASSQPPSGRDNEQFF
TGCGCCAGCAGCCAACCGCCTAGCGGGAGGGACAATGAGCAGTTCTTC
>TRBD2|.|12|TRBJ2-1|TRBV30
CACRITSDEQFF
TGTGCCTGTAGAATTACTAGCGATGAGCAGTTCTTC
>.|.|18|TRBJ2-2|TRBV4-1
CASSQEGGRRRRTGELFF
TGCGCCAGCAGCCAAGAAGGGGGTAGGAGACGGAGGACCGGGGAGCTGTTTTTT
>.|few|11|TRBJ2-1|TRBV7-9
CASGLYQEQFF
TGTGCCAGCGGGCTTTATCAGGAGCAGTTCTTC
>.|once|19|TRBJ2-3|TRBV9
CASSVGWGIDFKSTDTQYF
TGTGCCAGCAGCGTCGGGTGGGGCATAGATTTCAAGAGCACAGATACGCAGTATTTT
>TRBD1|.|14|TRBJ2-2|TRBV5-6
CASSFGQGRAVLFF
TGTGCCAGCAGCTTCGGACAGGGGAGGGCGGTACTGTTTTTT
>.|.|15|TRBJ2-6|TRBV28
CASRGGDSGANVLTF
TGTGCCAGCAGAGGGGGGGACTCTGGGGCCAACGTCCTGACTTTC
>.|.|13|TRBJ2-5|TRBV2
CASSARGQETQYF
TGTGCCAGCAGTGCACGGGGCCAAGAGACCCAGTACTTC
>.|few|15|TRBJ1-2|TRBV7-8
CASSSPDIANYGYTF
TGTGCCAGCAGCTCCCCAGACATAGCTAACTATGGCTACACCTTC
>.|.|13|TRBJ2-7|TRBV6-5
CASSLTPTYEQYF
TGTGCCAGCAGCCTGACACCCACCTACGAGCAGTACTTC
>TRBD2|.|16|TRBJ2-5|TRBV7-6
CASSYQTSGSGETQYF
TGTGCCAGCAGCTACCAGACTAGCGGGAGCGGAGAGACCCAGTACTTC
>TRBD2|once|18|TRBJ2-5|TRBV28
CASSLGWTRGWEKGTQYF
TGTGCCAGCAGTTTGGGTTGGACTAGAGGATGGGAAAAAGGCACCCAGTACTTC
>.|.|13|TRBJ1-2|TRBV28
CASSLRGMGGYTF
TGTGCCAGCAGTTTAAGGGGTATGGGGGGCTACACCTTC
>TRBD1|.|20|TRBJ1-2|TRBV9
CASSVGGFGRGHKVPGGYTF
TGTGCCAGCAGCGTAGGAGGGTTCGGCAGGGGGCATAAAGTCCCCGGCGGCTACACCTTC
>TRBD1|.|13|TRBJ2-1|TRBV2
CASRHQGDNEQFF
TGTGCCAGCAGACATCAGGGGGACAATGAGCAGTTCTTC
>.|.|14|TRBJ2-1|TRBV6-5
CASGSGSGYNEQFF
TGTGCCAGCGGAAGCGGGTCCGGGTACAATGAGCAGTTCTTC
>.|.|13|TRBJ1-2|TRBV4-1
CASSQISDYGYTF
TGCGCCAGCAGCCAAATCTCGGACTATGGCTACACCTTC
>.|.|12|TRBJ2-7|TRBV5-1
CASRGSDYEQYF
TGCGCCAGCCGGGGGTCGGACTACGAGCAGTACTTC
>.|.|15|TRBJ1-3|TRBV9
CASSPRVDSGNTIYF
TGTGCCAGCAGCCCCCGAGTAGACTCTGGAAACACCATATATTTT
>.|.|14|TRBJ1-5|TRBV6-1
CASSERQGNQPQHF
TGTGCCAGCAGTGAAAGGCAGGGCAATCAGCCCCAGCATTTT
>TRBD1|.|13|TRBJ2-5|TRBV6-1
CATQADRAGTQYF
TGTGCCACTCAAGCGGACAGGGCAGGGACCCAGTACTTC
>.|.|16|TRBJ2-3|TRBV7-2
CASTLLRRPHTDTQYF
TGTGCCAGCACCCTTCTAAGGAGGCCCCACACAGATACGCAGTATTTT
>.|few|13|TRBJ2-1|TRBV30
CAWSPSSYNEQFF
TGTGCCTGGAGCCCTTCTTCCTACAATGAGCAGTTCTTC
>TRBD1|.|14|TRBJ1-2|TRBV30
CAWMGQGINYGYTF
TGTGCCTGGATGGGACAGGGCATTAACTATGGCTACACCTTC